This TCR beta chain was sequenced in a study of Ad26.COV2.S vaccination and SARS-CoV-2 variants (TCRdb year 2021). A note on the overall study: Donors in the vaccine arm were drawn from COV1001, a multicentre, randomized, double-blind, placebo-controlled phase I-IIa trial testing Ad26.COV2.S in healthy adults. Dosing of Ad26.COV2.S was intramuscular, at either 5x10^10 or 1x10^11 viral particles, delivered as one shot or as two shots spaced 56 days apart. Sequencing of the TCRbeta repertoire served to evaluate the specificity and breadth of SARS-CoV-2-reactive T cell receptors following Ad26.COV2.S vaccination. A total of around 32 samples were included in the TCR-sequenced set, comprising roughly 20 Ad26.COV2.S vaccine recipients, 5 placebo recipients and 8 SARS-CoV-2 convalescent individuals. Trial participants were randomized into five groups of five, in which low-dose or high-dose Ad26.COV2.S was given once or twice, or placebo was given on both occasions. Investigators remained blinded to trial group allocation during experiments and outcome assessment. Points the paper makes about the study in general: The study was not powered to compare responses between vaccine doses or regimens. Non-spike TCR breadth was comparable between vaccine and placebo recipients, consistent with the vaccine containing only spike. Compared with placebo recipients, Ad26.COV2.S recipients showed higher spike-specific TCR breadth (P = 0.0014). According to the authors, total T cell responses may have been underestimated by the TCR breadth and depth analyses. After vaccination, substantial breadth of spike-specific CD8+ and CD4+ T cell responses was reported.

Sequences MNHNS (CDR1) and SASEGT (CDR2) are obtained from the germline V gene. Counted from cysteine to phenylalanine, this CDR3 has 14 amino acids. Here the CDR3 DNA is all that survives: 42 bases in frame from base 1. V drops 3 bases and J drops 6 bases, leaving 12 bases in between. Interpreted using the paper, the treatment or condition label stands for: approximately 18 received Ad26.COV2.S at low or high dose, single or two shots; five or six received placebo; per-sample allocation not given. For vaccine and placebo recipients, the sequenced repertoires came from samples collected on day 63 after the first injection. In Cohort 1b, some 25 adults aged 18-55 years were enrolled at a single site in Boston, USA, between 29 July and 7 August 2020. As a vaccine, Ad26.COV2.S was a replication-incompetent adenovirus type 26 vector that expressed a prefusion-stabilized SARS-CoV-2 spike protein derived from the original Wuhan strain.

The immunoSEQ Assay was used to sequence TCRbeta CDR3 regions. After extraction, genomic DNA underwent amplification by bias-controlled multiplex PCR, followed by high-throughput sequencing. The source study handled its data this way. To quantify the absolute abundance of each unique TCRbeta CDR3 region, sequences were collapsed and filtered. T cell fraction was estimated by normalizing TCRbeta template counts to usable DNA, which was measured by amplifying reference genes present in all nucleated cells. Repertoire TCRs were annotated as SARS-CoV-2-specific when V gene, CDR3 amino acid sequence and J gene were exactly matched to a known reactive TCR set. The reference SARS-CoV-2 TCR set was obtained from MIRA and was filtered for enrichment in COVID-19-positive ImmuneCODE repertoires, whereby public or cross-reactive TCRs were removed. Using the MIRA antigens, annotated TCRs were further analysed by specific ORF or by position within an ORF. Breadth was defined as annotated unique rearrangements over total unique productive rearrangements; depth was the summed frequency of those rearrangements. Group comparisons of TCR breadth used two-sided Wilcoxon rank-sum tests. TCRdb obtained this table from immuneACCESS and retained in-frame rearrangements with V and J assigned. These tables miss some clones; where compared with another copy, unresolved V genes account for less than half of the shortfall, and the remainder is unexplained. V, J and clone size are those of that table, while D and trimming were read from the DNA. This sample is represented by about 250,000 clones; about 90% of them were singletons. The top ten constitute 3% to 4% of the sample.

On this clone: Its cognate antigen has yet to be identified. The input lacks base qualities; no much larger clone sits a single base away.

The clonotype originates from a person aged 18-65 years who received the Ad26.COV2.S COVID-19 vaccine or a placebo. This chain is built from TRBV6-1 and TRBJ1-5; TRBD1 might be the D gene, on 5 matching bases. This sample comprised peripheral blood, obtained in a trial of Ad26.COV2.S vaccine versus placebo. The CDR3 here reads CASSEGGAAQPQHF. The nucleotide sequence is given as TGTGCCAGCAGTGAGGGAGGGGCAGCTCAGCCCCAGCATTTT.